The 21 T cell receptor beta chains in this list originate from one sample, sequenced in a study of blood T cell repertoires in COVID-19. Clones were sequenced by immunoSEQ multiplex PCR, and TCRdb holds only the in-frame ones, with some missing. The sample gives under 200,000 clones, roughly 90% of which show up once; under 2% is in the top ten. Sequenced input: peripheral blood. The receptors were gathered from a man aged 18 to 30 with active or convalescent COVID-19.

This chain uses TRBV3-1 (or the pseudogene TRBV3-2) with TRBJ1-4; the D is unclear. V was pared by 1 base and J by 10 bases, with 10 bases between. The CDR3 contains 13 residues. The V gene's germline CDR1 is LGHDT and CDR2 YNNKEL (reference sequence). CDR3 loop: CASSQGQGRKLFF. DNA for the CDR3: TGTGCCAGCAGCCAAGGACAAGGGAGAAAACTGTTTTTT.

The rearrangement uses TRBV9 and TRBJ2-5; 8 bases map to TRBD2. Germline V gene data show CDR1 as SGDLS and CDR2 as YYNGEE. The CDR3 is made up of 17 amino acids. Unmatched junction bases numbered 15, after V lost 3 bases and J lost 5 bases. The CDR3 sequence: CASSATLTTSGGETQYF. The CDR3 DNA reads TGTGCCAGCAGCGCCACTCTGACCACTAGCGGCGGGGAGACCCAGTACTTC.

The rearrangement joins TRBV5-1 to TRBJ2-7; D might be TRBD1 (6 bases). CDR1 SGHRS and CDR2 YFSETQ come from the germline V gene. CDR3 length equals 13 residues. V lost 3 bases, J lost 6 bases, and 13 bases lay in between. CDR3 coding DNA: TGCGCCAGCAGCTCGAACAGGGAATCCGAGCAGTACTTC. It codes for CASSSNRESEQYF.

The gene calls are TRBV7-9 and TRBJ1-1; TRBD1 matches 7 bases. The CDR3 extends over 13 amino acids. After removal of 2 bases from V and 4 bases from J, the junction contained 1 base not matched to a gene. Germline CDR1 and CDR2: SEHNR and FQNEAQ (reference sequence). The CDR3 DNA reads as TGTGCCAGCAGCTTAAGGGGGCCCACTGAAGCTTTCTTT. Its protein is CASSLRGPTEAFF.

The J gene is TRBJ1-1, the V gene TRBV3-1 (or the pseudogene TRBV3-2); TRBD1 might be the D (5 bases). V shed 4 bases and J shed 1 base, with 13 bases lying between them. The CDR3 sequence is 15 residues long. Germline values: CDR1 LGHDT, CDR2 YNNKEL (reference sequence). CDR3 in amino acids: CASSREPRANTEAFF. In DNA, the CDR3 is TGTGCCAGCAGCCGAGAACCCAGGGCGAACACTGAAGCTTTCTTT.

A note on this clone: This is likely a read error, given that the CDR3 carries no conserved phenylalanine or tryptophan at its end. The DNA is omitted, as the CDR3 cannot be located on it reliably, and the CDR3 follows TCRdb's listing. This chain connects TRBV14 to TRBJ2-7; the listed D gene, TRBD2, was not tested against the DNA. Germline V gene data show CDR1 as SGHDN and CDR2 as FVKESK. The CDR3 totals 13 residues, both ends included. The CDR3 spells CASSQALAGTLHL.

This clone was detected once. V gene TRBV19 combines with J gene TRBJ1-2; no firm D call. V lost 6 bases and J lost 1, with 24 bases in between. The CDR3 consists of 18 residues. The V gene's germline CDR1 is LNHDA and CDR2 SQIVND (reference sequence). The DNA for the CDR3 is TGTGCCAGTAGCCGCGGTGGGGTTATGGAGGAATTTAACTATGGCTACACCTTC. This gives the protein CASSRGGVMEEFNYGYTF. Together with reference TRBV19 and TRBJ1-2, the CDR3 gives the full variable domain: DGGITQSPKYLFRKEGQNVTLSCEQNLNHDAMYWYRQDPGQGLRLIYYSQIVNDFQKGDIAEGYSVSREKKESFPLTVTSAQKNPTAFYLCASSRGGVMEEFNYGYTFGSGTRLTVV.

The DNA of the CDR3 is TGTGCCAGCAGTGGATCATCAGGAAGACGCGAAAAACTGTTTTTT. Translated: CASSGSSGRREKLFF. The gene calls are TRBV25-1 and TRBJ1-4; no reliable D call. The CDR3 totals 15 residues. V lost 4 bases and J 8 bases, leaving 17 bases between the germline ends. Germline lookup yields CDR1 MGHDK and CDR2 SYGVNS.

The rearrangement uses TRBV9 and TRBJ2-2; 8 bases are shared with TRBD1. Looked up from germline, CDR1 is SGDLS and CDR2 is YYNGEE. Trimming took 4 bases from V and 0 from J; bases not matched to a gene: 5. There are 16 residues in the CDR3. CDR3 nucleotides: TGTGCCAGCAGCCAACGGACAGGGACGAACACCGGGGAGCTGTTTTTT. It specifies CASSQRTGTNTGELFF.

As DNA, the CDR3 is TGTGCCAGCGCCACAGACACCGGGGAGCTGTTTTTT. It encodes CASATDTGELFF. V and J are TRBV12-3 or TRBV12-4 and TRBJ2-2; unclear D gene. CDR3 length equals 12 residues. Trimming removed 8 bases from V and 3 bases from J, with 7 bases in between.

V is TRBV4-1 and J is TRBJ2-3; TRBD2 is a possible D gene (6 bases). Between the trimmed V and J ends, which lost 4 bases and 1 base, there was a span of 12 bases. The CDR3 has 15 residues. Looked up from germline, CDR1 is MGHRA and CDR2 is YSYEKL. CDR3 sequence (DNA): TGCGCCAGCAGCCCCCTGGGGACTCGCACAGATACGCAGTATTTT. Its protein is CASSPLGTRTDTQYF.

This clone was seen once. The chain employs TRBV7-6 and TRBJ2-3, with TRBD2 matching over 13 bases. V shed 5 bases and J 0 bases; nucleotides not matched to a gene: 5. Germline CDR1 and CDR2: SGHVS and FNYEAQ. The CDR3 runs 17 residues. CDR3 residues: CASSLRGLAGSTDTQYF. CDR3 sequence (DNA): TGTGCCAGCAGCCTCCGGGGACTAGCGGGGAGCACAGATACGCAGTATTTT.

This clone was counted between two and nine times. The CDR3 nucleotides are TGTGCCAGCAGCCAAGCAGGGAATTTGGGCGGCTACACCTTC. Translation: CASSQAGNLGGYTF. V and J are TRBV4-2 and TRBJ1-2; a possible D gene is TRBD1 (5 bases). The CDR3 has 14 amino acids. CDR1 LGHNA and CDR2 YNFKEQ come from the germline V gene. Trimming took 1 base from V and 8 from J, leaving 14 bases between them.

The chain carries TRBV6-5 and TRBJ1-1, with a weak D call TRBD1 (6 bases). The CDR3 totals 13 residues. Germline assignment: CDR1 MNHEY and CDR2 SVGAGI. Between the trimmed V and J ends, which lost 6 bases and 4 bases, there was a span of 12 bases. The CDR3 bases are TGTGCCAGCAGAACTACAGGGAGCACTGAAGCTTTCTTT. It codes for CASRTTGSTEAFF.

The chain joins TRBV6-1 to TRBJ1-5; D remains unclear. The CDR3 contains 15 residues. Trimming pared 5 bases from V and 3 bases from J, leaving 14 bases between. The germline V gene has CDR1 MNHNS and CDR2 SASEGT. CDR3 in DNA: TGTGCCAGCAGTTCCCGTCCAGTATTCAATCAGCCCCAGCATTTT. The encoded protein is CASSSRPVFNQPQHF.

The gene calls are TRBV6-5 and TRBJ1-1, with TRBD1 matching over 10 bases. CDR1 MNHEY and CDR2 SVGAGI come from the germline V gene. The length of the CDR3 is 15 residues. After removal of 5 bases from V and 6 bases from J, the junction contained 9 bases not matched to a gene. CDR3 coding DNA: TGTGCCAGCAGTCGTACTGGGACAGGGGCCCCTGAAGCTTTCTTT. The encoded protein is CASSRTGTGAPEAFF.

Only one count was recorded for this clone. CDR3 DNA: TGTGCCAGCAGCCCTCGGGAGGGCTACGAGCAGTACTTC. The encoded protein is CASSPREGYEQYF. The chain combines TRBV5-4 with TRBJ2-7; 8 bases are shared with TRBD2. Germline CDR1 is SGHNT and CDR2 is YYREEE (reference sequence). Trimming took 4 bases from V and 3 from J; bases not matched to a gene: 3. The CDR3 contains 13 residues.

This clone appeared a few times. The chain has TRBV19 and TRBJ1-2; 7 bases are shared with TRBD1. The CDR3 totals 15 residues. After removal of 3 bases from V and 4 bases from J, the junction contained 8 bases not matched to a gene. The germline V gene has CDR1 LNHDA and CDR2 SQIVND (reference sequence). The chain's CDR3 is CASSILDRTSYGYTF. CDR3 coding DNA: TGTGCCAGTAGTATTTTGGACAGGACCTCCTATGGCTACACCTTC.

V usage is TRBV3-1 (or the pseudogene TRBV3-2) and J usage is TRBJ2-7, with D possibly TRBD1 on 6 matching bases. This CDR3 region has 13 residues. The V gene lost 4 bases and the J gene lost 2 bases, with 9 bases spanning the gap. Germline CDR1 reads LGHDT; CDR2 reads YNNKEL (reference sequence). The CDR3 sequence is CASSPPGAYEQYF. CDR3 DNA: TGTGCCAGCAGCCCACCAGGGGCCTACGAGCAGTACTTC.

This chain links TRBV9 with TRBJ2-7; weak D call: TRBD1 (6 bases). Trimming shortened V by 3 bases and J by 4 bases, and 8 bases separated the two germline ends. The CDR3 covers 12 residues. Germline V gene lookup returns CDR1 SGDLS and CDR2 YYNGEE. The CDR3 spells CASSGGGYEQYF. The CDR3 DNA is TGTGCCAGCAGCGGAGGGGGATACGAGCAGTACTTC.

Only a few counts were recorded for this clone. The chain carries TRBV7-9 and TRBJ2-7; D may be TRBD2 (5 bases). The CDR3 totals 16 residues. Germline V gene data show CDR1 as SEHNR and CDR2 as FQNEAQ (reference sequence). V lost 5 bases and J 2 bases, leaving 19 bases between the germline ends. The CDR3, as DNA: TGTGCCAGCAGCCTCGGAGCGGCAGGTCTAACCTACGAGCAGTACTTC. Protein sequence: CASSLGAAGLTYEQYF.